This TCR beta chain was identified in a study of shared clonotypes between healthy human individuals. Concerning this clone itself: As yet, its antigen is unknown.

Generated by immunoSEQ multiplex PCR, the TCRdb table keeps only in-frame clones and is missing some. The sample shows some 2,000,000 clones, more than 90% of them seen only once. Study-wide results and limits: Sequencing depth was predicted to influence how clonotypes are shared among donors. The sharing of about 5% of naive CD4 clonotypes was seen across a handful of donors. Only blood samples were collected, and tissue repertoires likely differ.

The CDR3 runs 13 residues. Germline V CDR1 and CDR2: KGHSH, LQKENI. The V and J ends lost 2 bases and 3 bases respectively, with 7 bases between them. The V gene is TRBV18, the J gene TRBJ1-1; D gene ambiguous. Source material: naive CD4+ T cells sorted from blood. The subset was: CD45RA+ positively selected. The receptor comes from a man younger than 35 in good health. In nucleotides, the CDR3 is TGTGCCAGCTCACCAAACATCGACACTGAAGCTTTCTTT. This codes for CASSPNIDTEAFF. Together with reference TRBV18 and TRBJ1-1, the CDR3 gives the full variable domain: NAGVMQNPRHLVRRRGQEARLRCSPMKGHSHVYWYRQLPEEGLKFMVYLQKENIIDESGMPKERFSAEFPKEGPSILRIQQVVRGDSAAYFCASSPNIDTEAFFGQGTRLTVV.